Listed here are 17 T cell receptor beta chains from one sample, sequenced in a study of Graves' ophthalmopathy and Graves' hyperthyroidism. The study amplified TCR beta CDR3 regions using RNA transcripts. Investigators did first-round RT-PCR with HTBI primers, then second-round multiplex PCR. Via MiXCR, TCRdb re-called the multiplex PCR reads, giving one row per CDR3 protein. The data contain about 230,000 distinct CDR3 sequences, about 46% of them singletons. The material sequenced was peripheral blood. The receptors were gathered from an adult man with Graves' ophthalmopathy.

The chain is built from TRBV15 and TRBJ1-6; D call uncertain. The CDR3 spans 18 residues. Trimming cost V 4 bases and J 0 bases, with 16 bases left between them. The germline gives CDR1 LNHNV, CDR2 YYDKDF (reference sequence). In nucleotides, the CDR3 is TGTGCCACCAGCACCCGGGCGCTACCCGGCTCCTATAATTCACCCCTCCACTTT. Translating it yields CATSTRALPGSYNSPLHF. The full variable domain, completed using reference TRBV15 and TRBJ1-6, is DAMVIQNPRYQVTQFGKPVTLSCSQTLNHNVMYWYQQKSSQAPKLLFHYYDKDFNNEADTPDNFQSRRPNTSFCFLDIRSPGLGDTAMYLCATSTRALPGSYNSPLHFGNGTRLTVT.

This clonotype was seen only a few times. This rearrangement joins TRBV4-1 to TRBJ2-2; 7 bases fit TRBD2. V trimming: 4 bases; J trimming: 1 base; junction bases outside the gene matches: 0. This CDR3 has 14 amino acids. In germline, CDR1 is MGHRA, CDR2 YSYEKL. This chain's CDR3 is CASSRGRNTGELFF. CDR3 bases: TGCGCCAGCAGCCGCGGGAGGAACACCGGGGAGCTGTTTTTT.

This clonotype was counted many times. This rearrangement joins TRBV5-5 to TRBJ2-7; D gene ambiguous. CDR3 length equals 11 residues. Per germline, CDR1 SGHKS and CDR2 YYEKEE (reference sequence). The ends were cut back, 3 bases at V and 2 bases at J, with 3 bases in the middle. The CDR3 region has the DNA TGTGCCAGCAGCTCCGCCTACGAGCAGTACTTC. This codes for CASSSAYEQYF.

This rearrangement joins TRBV20-1 to TRBJ2-5; 7 nucleotides match TRBD2. This CDR3 has 14 residues. The junction had 6 bases not matched to a gene; V was cut back by 4 bases and J by 1 base. Germline CDR1 reads DFQATT; CDR2 reads SNEGSKA (reference sequence). CDR3 loop: CSATRGGGQETQYF. CDR3 DNA sequence: TGCAGTGCTACCCGGGGCGGGGGCCAAGAGACCCAGTACTTC.

This clonotype was observed a handful of times. The chain carries TRBV12-3 or TRBV12-4 and TRBJ1-1; the D gene is possibly TRBD1 (5 bases). This CDR3 spans 12 amino acids. Between the trimmed V and J ends, which lost 7 bases and 4 bases, there was a span of 10 bases. This CDR3 is CASTGDSTEAFF. The DNA of the CDR3 is TGTGCCAGCACCGGAGACAGCACTGAAGCTTTCTTT.

This clonotype has at least ten counts. This sequence joins TRBV29-1 and TRBJ2-7; a possible D gene is TRBD1 (6 bases). Trimming removed 7 bases from V and 6 bases from J, with 16 bases in between. The CDR3 consists of 12 residues. Germline values: CDR1 SQVTM, CDR2 ANQGSEA. As DNA, the CDR3 is TGCAGCGCGACGAGGACAGAATTCGAGCAGTACTTC. Its protein product is CSATRTEFEQYF.

The chain has TRBV9 and TRBJ1-3; perhaps TRBD1 as D (6 bases). Germline V gives CDR1 SGDLS, CDR2 YYNGEE. The CDR3 runs 15 residues. Trimming left V 0 bases short and J 0 bases short, with 7 bases between. The CDR3 nucleotides read TGTGCCAGCAGCGTAGAGGGGGACTCTGGAAACACCATATATTTT. Translated: CASSVEGDSGNTIYF.

The chain has TRBV29-1 and TRBJ1-2; D call uncertain. Germline CDR1 SQVTM, CDR2 ANQGSEA. V was trimmed by 5 bases and J by 2 bases, leaving 9 bases between them. CDR3 length: 12 residues. CDR3 sequence reads: CSVNDGNYGYTF. CDR3 DNA: TGCAGCGTTAACGACGGAAACTATGGCTACACCTTC.

This sequence joins TRBV20-1 and TRBJ1-1, with 9 bases fitting TRBD1. V was clipped by 3 bases and J by 2 bases; unmatched bases: 7. CDR1 and CDR2 from the germline V gene are DFQATT and SNEGSKA (reference sequence). The CDR3 has 15 residues. The CDR3 DNA reads TGCAGTGCTAGGCCACCTACAGGGGGCAACACTGAAGCTTTCTTT. It yields the protein CSARPPTGGNTEAFF.

This sequence joins TRBV20-1 and TRBJ1-5; D gene ambiguous. The CDR3 contains 14 residues. Germline loops: CDR1 DFQATT, CDR2 SNEGSKA (reference sequence). Trimming removed 2 bases from V and 6 bases from J, with 14 bases in between. The CDR3, as DNA: TGCAGTGCTAGATACTCTCAGGCGGGTCAGCCCCAGCATTTT. Its translation is CSARYSQAGQPQHF.

The chain couples TRBV7-9 to TRBJ1-2; no clear D. Germline CDR1 and CDR2: SEHNR and FQNEAQ (reference sequence). Trimming removed 1 base from V and 7 bases from J, with 10 bases in between. This CDR3 has 13 amino acids. CDR3 DNA: TGTGCCAGCAGCTTAGAGGACGCGCTTGGCTACACCTTC. Translating it yields CASSLEDALGYTF.

The chain combines TRBV7-2 with TRBJ2-7; no firm D call. Germline V gene sequence: CDR1 SGHTA, CDR2 FQGNSA. Between the trimmed V and J ends, which lost 4 bases and 1 base, there was a span of 14 bases. This CDR3 contains 15 residues. The CDR3 loop reads CASSSSALTSYEQYF. In DNA, the CDR3 is TGTGCCAGCAGCTCCAGCGCCTTAACTTCCTACGAGCAGTACTTC.

The chain joins TRBV4-1 to TRBJ1-5; D unclear. In germline, CDR1 is MGHRA, CDR2 YSYEKL. The CDR3 extends over 16 amino acids. Trimming cost V 4 bases and J 0 bases, with 13 bases left between them. CDR3 sequence: CASSPESGYSNQPQHF. CDR3 coding DNA: TGCGCCAGCAGCCCTGAGTCCGGGTATAGCAATCAGCCCCAGCATTTT.

The chain joins TRBV7-8 to TRBJ1-5; 11 nucleotides line up with TRBD1. Losses at the gene ends were 5 bases for V and 7 bases for J; bases not matched to a gene: 7. The CDR3 runs to 15 residues. The germline V gene encodes CDR1 SGHVS and CDR2 FQNEAQ. CDR3 region: CASSLRTGGAQPQHF. DNA of the CDR3: TGTGCCAGCAGCCTCCGGACAGGGGGCGCGCAGCCCCAGCATTTT.

This rearrangement joins TRBV25-1 to TRBJ2-7, with D tentatively TRBD1 (6 bases). V lost 5 bases to trimming and J lost 11 bases, with 13 bases between them. This CDR3 spans 11 amino acids. Germline V gene sequence: CDR1 MGHDK, CDR2 SYGVNS. CDR3 nucleotides: TGTGCCAGCAGTTACAGGGACCGAGAGTACTTC. It translates to CASSYRDREYF.

The chain recombines TRBV5-1 with TRBJ1-1; D gene ambiguous. V was cut by 1 base and J by 0 bases, with 10 bases left in between. This CDR3 has 15 amino acids. The germline V gene has CDR1 SGHRS and CDR2 YFSETQ. The CDR3 protein is CASSLSYGMNTEAFF. As DNA, the CDR3 is TGCGCCAGCAGCTTGAGTTATGGTATGAACACTGAAGCTTTCTTT.

The gene calls are TRBV6-5 and TRBJ1-1; 7 nucleotides match TRBD1. The CDR3 has 15 residues. The J segment lost 1 base and the V segment lost 0 bases, leaving 2 bases of the junction unmatched. CDR1 is MNHEY and CDR2 is SVGAGI in the germline V gene. In nucleotides, the CDR3 is TGTGCCAGCAGTTACTCGGGGACAGCGAACACTGAAGCTTTCTTT. Its protein product is CASSYSGTANTEAFF.